This T cell receptor (beta chain) was captured by sequencing in a study of radiotherapy plus CTLA-4 blockade in lung cancer. Turning to the study itself: Among enrolled patients, 15% to 20% responded and 31% achieved disease control.

Study observations and caveats: Together with interferon-beta, which increased in serum after radiation, early dynamic changes in blood T cell clones were reportedly the best predictors of response. Some TCR clones had been derived from tumors. These clones expanded in peripheral blood after radiotherapy plus ipilimumab.

A remark on this clone: The target antigen is unknown.

Profiling relied on immunoSEQ multiplex PCR, and the TCRdb table lists in-frame clones only, not all of them. The sample carries over 70,000 clones, 75% to 90% recorded once. Focal radiation plus CTLA-4 blockade with ipilimumab was administered to patients who had chemo-refractory metastatic non-small-cell lung cancer. This specimen consisted of peripheral blood, obtained from a patient treated with radiotherapy plus ipilimumab. The receptor's source is a human donor with non-small cell lung cancer who had a partial response to radiotherapy plus ipilimumab.

This CDR3 reads CASSPDRTYEQYF. CDR3 in DNA: TGTGCCAGCAGTCCGGACAGAACCTACGAGCAGTACTTC. This sequence joins TRBV6-1 and TRBJ2-5; TRBD1 might be the D (6 bases). Gene TRBJ2-7 matches the end of the DNA better, so the J call may be wrong. The CDR3 is made up of 13 amino acids. In germline, CDR1 is MNHNS, CDR2 SASEGT.